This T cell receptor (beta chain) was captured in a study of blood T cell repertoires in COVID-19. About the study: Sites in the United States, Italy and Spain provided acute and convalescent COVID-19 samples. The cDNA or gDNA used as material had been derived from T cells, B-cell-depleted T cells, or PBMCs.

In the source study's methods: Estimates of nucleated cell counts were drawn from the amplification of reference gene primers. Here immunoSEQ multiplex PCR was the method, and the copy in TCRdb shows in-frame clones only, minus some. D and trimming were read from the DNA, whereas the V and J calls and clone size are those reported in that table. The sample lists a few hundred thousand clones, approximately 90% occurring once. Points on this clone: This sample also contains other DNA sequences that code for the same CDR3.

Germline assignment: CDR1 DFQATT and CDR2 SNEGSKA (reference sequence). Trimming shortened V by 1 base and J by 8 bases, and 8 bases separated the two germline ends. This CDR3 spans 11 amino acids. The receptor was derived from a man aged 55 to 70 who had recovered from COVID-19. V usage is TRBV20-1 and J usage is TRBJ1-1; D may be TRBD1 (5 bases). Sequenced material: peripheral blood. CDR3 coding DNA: TGCAGTGCTAGAGGAGCAGGGGAAGCTTTCTTT. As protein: CSARGAGEAFF.